This is a list of T cell receptor beta chains from one sample in a study of regulatory T cells in long-lasting Graves disease. Via MiXCR, TCRdb re-called the multiplex PCR reads, giving one row per CDR3 protein. Among 300,000 to 400,000 distinct CDR3 sequences, about 14% were seen once, and the ten largest hold about a fifth. The specimen comprised peripheral blood mononuclear cells (PBMCs), sampled at new diagnosis, from a patient treated with antithyroid drugs. Every receptor here comes from a female donor with Graves disease. Each CDR3 is given with its conserved first and last residue. A D gene is named only where the DNA matches it firmly. Clone size appears in some rows only: once, few, many, or a class for an expanded clone.

D	V	J	size	CDR3	DNA
-	TRBV20-1	TRBJ1-2	many	CSARDPGDPNYGYTF	TGCAGTGCTAGAGATCCGGGGGACCCTAACTATGGCTACACCTTC
-	TRBV11-3	TRBJ2-7	many	CASSFGSSYEQYF	TGTGCCAGCAGCTTTGGGAGCTCCTACGAGCAGTACTTC
-	TRBV5-1	TRBJ1-4	many	CASSLGQVTEKLFF	TGCGCCAGCAGCTTGGGGCAGGTCACTGAAAAACTGTTTTTT
-	TRBV19	TRBJ1-2	-	CASSIVTPDGYTF	TGTGCCAGTAGTATAGTCACACCTGATGGCTACACCTTC
TRBD2	TRBV20-1	TRBJ2-3	many	CSARDSLSGGRTDTQYF	TGCAGTGCTAGAGATAGTTTAAGCGGGGGACGCACAGATACGCAGTATTTT
-	TRBV12-3/TRBV12-4	TRBJ2-1	many	CASSLAGVGNEQFF	TGTGCCAGCAGTTTAGCGGGAGTCGGAAATGAGCAGTTCTTC
-	TRBV5-1	TRBJ1-2	-	CASSLELGRGYTF	TGCGCCAGCAGCTTGGAATTAGGCCGTGGCTACACCTTC
-	TRBV28	TRBJ2-6	many	CASSLSWAGANVLTF	TGTGCCAGCAGTTTAAGCTGGGCTGGGGCCAACGTCCTGACTTTC
-	TRBV19	TRBJ2-5	few	CASSLGQYQETQYF	TGTGCCAGTAGTTTAGGCCAGTACCAAGAGACCCAGTACTTC
TRBD2	TRBV7-3	TRBJ2-1	many	CASSLIGGGRWPYNEQFF	TGTGCCAGCAGCTTAATCGGAGGCGGGAGATGGCCCTACAATGAGCAGTTCTTC
-	TRBV12-3/TRBV12-4	TRBJ2-3	many	CASSSPAKTRDTQYF	TGTGCCAGCAGTTCGCCTGCGAAGACGAGAGATACGCAGTATTTT
TRBD2	TRBV4-3	TRBJ2-3	few	CASSQAVLAGGPTDTQYF	TGCGCCAGCAGCCAAGCAGTATTAGCGGGAGGACCCACAGATACGCAGTATTTT
TRBD1	TRBV27	TRBJ1-2	many	CASSATGGVTGYTF	TGTGCCAGCAGTGCCACAGGGGGAGTTACAGGCTACACCTTC
-	TRBV7-3	TRBJ1-3	-	CASSFGSGGSTNTIYF	TGTGCCAGCAGCTTTGGGTCGGGGGGATCGACAAACACCATATATTTT
-	TRBV12-3/TRBV12-4	TRBJ1-1	few	CASSPITFNTEAFF	TGTGCCAGCAGCCCGATTACTTTTAACACTGAAGCTTTCTTT
-	TRBV9	TRBJ1-6	-	CASSVAEGSYNSPLHF	TGTGCCAGCAGCGTAGCTGAGGGCTCCTATAATTCACCCCTCCACTTT
-	TRBV29-1	TRBJ2-2	many	CSVDGGGVNTGELFF	TGCAGCGTTGATGGAGGCGGGGTCAACACCGGGGAGCTGTTTTTT
TRBD1	TRBV20-1	TRBJ1-5	-	CSARGQGGNQPQHF	TGCAGTGCTAGAGGACAGGGGGGCAATCAGCCCCAGCATTTT
-	TRBV27	TRBJ1-5	many	CASSFDADGQPQHF	TGTGCCAGCAGTTTCGACGCAGACGGTCAGCCCCAGCATTTT
TRBD1	TRBV6-5	TRBJ2-2	-	CASSYSRTGTTGELFF	TGTGCCAGCAGTTACTCTCGGACAGGGACCACCGGGGAGCTGTTTTTT
-	TRBV7-2	TRBJ2-3	many	CASSLLNGLTDTQYF	TGTGCCAGCAGCTTATTAAACGGACTCACAGATACGCAGTATTTT
-	TRBV7-2	TRBJ2-5	many	CASSPYPYEGKETQYF	TGTGCCAGCAGCCCATACCCCTACGAGGGTAAAGAGACCCAGTACTTC
-	TRBV20-1	TRBJ2-3	few	CSATSFAYGQNTQYF	TGCAGTGCTACCTCATTTGCATATGGACAGAATACGCAGTATTTT
-	TRBV6-1	TRBJ1-1	many	CASSPATYVNTEAFF	TGTGCCAGCAGCCCAGCGACGTACGTGAACACTGAAGCTTTCTTT
TRBD2	TRBV7-2	TRBJ2-2	many	CASSLELAGNTGELFF	TGTGCCAGCAGCTTAGAACTAGCGGGGAACACCGGGGAGCTGTTTTTT
-	TRBV6-2/TRBV6-3	TRBJ2-7	few	CASSSGPGTEQYF	TGTGCCAGCAGTAGCGGGCCGGGAACAGAGCAGTACTTC
-	TRBV15	TRBJ2-5	many	CATSRAGQETQYF	TGTGCCACCAGCAGAGCCGGGCAAGAGACCCAGTACTTC
-	TRBV12-3/TRBV12-4	TRBJ1-5	many	CASSLALRSQPQHF	TGTGCCAGCAGTTTAGCGCTCAGATCTCAGCCCCAGCATTTT
-	TRBV11-2	TRBJ1-4	few	CASSLEAELVF	TGTGCCAGCAGCTTAGAGGCGGAACTGGTTTTT
-	TRBV11-2	TRBJ1-1	many	CASSSDRRTEAFF	TGTGCCAGCAGCTCTGACCGTCGCACTGAAGCTTTCTTT
-	TRBV6-5	TRBJ2-2	many	CASSYTPGVTNTGELFF	TGTGCCAGCAGTTACACCCCCGGGGTAACGAACACCGGGGAGCTGTTTTTT
-	TRBV4-1	TRBJ2-7	-	CASSQGDNFLYEQYF	TGCGCCAGCAGCCAAGGCGACAACTTTCTCTACGAGCAGTACTTC
TRBD1	TRBV5-8	TRBJ1-5	many	CASSPTQGLGGNQPQHF	TGTGCCAGCAGCCCGACACAGGGGTTGGGGGGCAATCAGCCCCAGCATTTT
-	TRBV19	TRBJ1-1	-	CASGWAEAFF	TGTGCCAGCGGTTGGGCTGAAGCTTTCTTT
TRBD2	TRBV10-3	TRBJ2-5	-	CAISEHNGGASKTQYF	TGTGCCATCAGTGAGCATAACGGGGGGGCTTCGAAGACCCAGTACTTC
TRBD1	TRBV7-2	TRBJ2-7	many	CASSLGLGGQGSYEQYF	TGTGCCAGCAGCTTAGGCCTAGGGGGACAGGGTTCCTACGAGCAGTACTTC
-	TRBV11-2	TRBJ1-1	many	CASSLVTGRRSEAFF	TGTGCCAGCAGCTTAGTAACAGGGAGGAGGTCTGAAGCTTTCTTT
-	TRBV18	TRBJ2-5	many	CASAWDRQETQYF	TGTGCCAGCGCTTGGGACCGCCAAGAGACCCAGTACTTC
-	TRBV12-3/TRBV12-4	TRBJ1-5	many	CASSQTGPQHF	TGTGCCAGCAGCCAGACCGGACCCCAGCATTTT
TRBD1	TRBV7-9	TRBJ1-4	few	CASADGAQGRYEKLFF	TGTGCCAGCGCCGACGGGGCACAGGGGAGGTACGAAAAACTGTTTTTT
-	TRBV6-1	TRBJ2-3	-	CASSTFAPTQRTDTQYF	TGTGCCAGCAGCACCTTTGCTCCCACCCAACGCACAGATACGCAGTATTTT
TRBD2	TRBV6-5	TRBJ2-5	many	CASSYSGLSGRALRQETQYF	TGTGCCAGCAGTTACTCGGGTCTAAGCGGGAGGGCTCTTCGGCAAGAGACCCAGTACTTC
-	TRBV30	TRBJ1-5	many	CAWTLSGDQPQHF	TGTGCCTGGACACTTTCAGGGGACCAGCCCCAGCATTTT
TRBD1	TRBV15	TRBJ1-1	many	CATSRDPDRGGTEAFF	TGTGCCACCAGCAGAGACCCGGACAGGGGTGGCACTGAAGCTTTCTTT
-	TRBV12-3/TRBV12-4	TRBJ1-5	many	CASRPTSSTNQPQHF	TGTGCCAGCAGGCCGACATCTTCTACTAATCAGCCCCAGCATTTT
-	TRBV7-9	TRBJ2-7	many	CASSAVLRGGQYF	TGTGCCAGCAGCGCAGTCTTGAGGGGAGGGCAGTACTTC
-	TRBV30	TRBJ2-5	many	CAWSTGNQETQYF	TGTGCCTGGTCCACGGGTAACCAAGAGACCCAGTACTTC
-	TRBV5-5	TRBJ1-4	-	CASTLGAATNEKLSF	TGTGCCAGCACCTTGGGGGCTGCAACTAATGAAAAACTGTCTTTT
-	TRBV6-1	TRBJ1-2	-	CASGGRGYGYTF	TGTGCCAGCGGGGGGAGAGGGTATGGCTACACCTTC
TRBD1	TRBV13	TRBJ2-7	many	CASSLGQGTPYEQYF	TGTGCCAGCAGCCTCGGACAGGGGACTCCCTACGAGCAGTACTTC